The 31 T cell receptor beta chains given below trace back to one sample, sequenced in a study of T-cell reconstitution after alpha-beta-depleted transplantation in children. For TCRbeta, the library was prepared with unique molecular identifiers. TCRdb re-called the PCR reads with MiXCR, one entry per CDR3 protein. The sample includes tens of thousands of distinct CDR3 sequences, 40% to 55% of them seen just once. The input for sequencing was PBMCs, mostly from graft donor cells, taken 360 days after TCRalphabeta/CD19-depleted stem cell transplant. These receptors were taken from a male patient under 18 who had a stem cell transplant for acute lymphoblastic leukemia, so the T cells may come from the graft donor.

This CDR3 reads CASSSRGKGYNEQFF. For the CDR3, the DNA is TGTGCCAGCAGTTCTAGGGGTAAAGGGTACAATGAGCAGTTCTTC. The chain joins TRBV12-3 or TRBV12-4 to TRBJ2-1, with a weak D call TRBD1 (5 bases). V gave up 4 bases and J gave up 4 bases, with 14 bases separating them. The CDR3 sequence is 15 residues long.

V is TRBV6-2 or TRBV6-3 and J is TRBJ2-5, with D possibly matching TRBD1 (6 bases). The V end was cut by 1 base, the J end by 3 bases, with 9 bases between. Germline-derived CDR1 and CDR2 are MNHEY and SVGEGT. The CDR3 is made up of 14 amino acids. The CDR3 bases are TGTGCCAGCAGTTACTGGGACAAAGAAGAGACCCAGTACTTC. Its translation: CASSYWDKEETQYF.

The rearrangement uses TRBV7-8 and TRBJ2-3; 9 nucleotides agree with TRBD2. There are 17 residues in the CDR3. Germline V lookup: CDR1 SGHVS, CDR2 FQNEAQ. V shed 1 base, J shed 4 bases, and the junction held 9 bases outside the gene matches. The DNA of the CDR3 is TGTGCCAGCAGCTTAGGTTGGATAGCGGGAGATGCAGATACGCAGTATTTT. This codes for CASSLGWIAGDADTQYF.

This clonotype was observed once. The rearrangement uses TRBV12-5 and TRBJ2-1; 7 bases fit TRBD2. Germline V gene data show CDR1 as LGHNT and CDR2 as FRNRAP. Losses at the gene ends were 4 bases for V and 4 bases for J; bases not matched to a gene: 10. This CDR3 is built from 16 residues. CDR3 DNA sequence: TGTGCTAGTGGTTCCCCCCTCGCTAGCGGTTACAATGAGCAGTTCTTC. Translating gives CASGSPLASGYNEQFF.

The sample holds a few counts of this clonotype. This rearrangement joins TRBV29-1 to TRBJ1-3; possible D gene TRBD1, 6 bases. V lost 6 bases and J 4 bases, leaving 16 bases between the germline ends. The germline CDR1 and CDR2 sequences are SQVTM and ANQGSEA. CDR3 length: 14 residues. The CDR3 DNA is TGCAGCGTGGCATTCGGGGGGCCAGGAAACACCATATATTTT. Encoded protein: CSVAFGGPGNTIYF.

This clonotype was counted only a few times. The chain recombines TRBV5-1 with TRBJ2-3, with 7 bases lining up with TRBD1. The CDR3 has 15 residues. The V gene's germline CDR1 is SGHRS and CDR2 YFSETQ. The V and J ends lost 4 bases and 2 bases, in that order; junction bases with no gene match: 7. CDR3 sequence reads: CASSGGQALTDTQYF. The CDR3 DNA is TGCGCCAGCAGCGGCGGACAGGCCCTCACAGATACGCAGTATTTT.

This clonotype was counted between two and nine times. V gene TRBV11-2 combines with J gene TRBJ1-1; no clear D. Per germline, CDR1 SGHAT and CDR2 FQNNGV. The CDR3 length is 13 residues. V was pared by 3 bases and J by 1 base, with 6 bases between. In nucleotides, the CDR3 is TGTGCCAGCAGCTTGGCGGCGAACACTGAAGCTTTCTTT. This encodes CASSLAANTEAFF.

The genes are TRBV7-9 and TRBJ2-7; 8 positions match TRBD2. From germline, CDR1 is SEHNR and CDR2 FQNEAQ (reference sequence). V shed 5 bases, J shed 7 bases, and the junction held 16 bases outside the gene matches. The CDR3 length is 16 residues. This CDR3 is CASSPPWGLGEREQYF. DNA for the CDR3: TGTGCCAGCAGCCCCCCGTGGGGACTAGGAGAGCGGGAGCAGTACTTC.

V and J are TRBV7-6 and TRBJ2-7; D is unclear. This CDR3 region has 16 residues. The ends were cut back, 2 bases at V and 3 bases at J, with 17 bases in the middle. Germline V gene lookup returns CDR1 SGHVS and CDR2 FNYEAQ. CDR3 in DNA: TGTGCCAGCAGCTTATCGCGTCGGCAGACGTTCTACGAGCAGTACTTC. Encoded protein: CASSLSRRQTFYEQYF.

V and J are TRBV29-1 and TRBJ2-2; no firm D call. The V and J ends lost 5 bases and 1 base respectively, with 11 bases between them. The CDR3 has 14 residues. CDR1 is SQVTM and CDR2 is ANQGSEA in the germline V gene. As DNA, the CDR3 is TGCAGCGTTCGACCGGTCGTGAACACCGGGGAGCTGTTTTTT. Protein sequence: CSVRPVVNTGELFF.

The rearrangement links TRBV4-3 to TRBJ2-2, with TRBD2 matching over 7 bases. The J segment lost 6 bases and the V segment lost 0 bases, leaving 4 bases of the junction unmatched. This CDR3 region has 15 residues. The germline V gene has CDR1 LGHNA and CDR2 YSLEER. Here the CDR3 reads CASSQDREGPGELFF. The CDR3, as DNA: TGCGCCAGCAGCCAAGACAGGGAGGGGCCCGGGGAGCTGTTTTTT.

CDR3 loop: CASSISQGRVTEAFF. In DNA, the CDR3 is TGTGCCAGTAGTATCTCGCAGGGACGGGTCACTGAAGCTTTCTTT. The chain recombines TRBV19 with TRBJ1-1; possibly TRBD1 for D (5 bases). Germline V CDR1 and CDR2: LNHDA, SQIVND (reference sequence). The CDR3 totals 15 residues. V was trimmed by 3 bases and J by 4 bases, leaving 15 bases between them.

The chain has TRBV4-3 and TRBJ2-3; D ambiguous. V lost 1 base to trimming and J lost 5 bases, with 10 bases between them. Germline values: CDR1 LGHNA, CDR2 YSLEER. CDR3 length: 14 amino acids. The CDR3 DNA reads TGCGCCAGCAGCCAAGTTCAAGCCCTAGATACGCAGTATTTT. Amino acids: CASSQVQALDTQYF.

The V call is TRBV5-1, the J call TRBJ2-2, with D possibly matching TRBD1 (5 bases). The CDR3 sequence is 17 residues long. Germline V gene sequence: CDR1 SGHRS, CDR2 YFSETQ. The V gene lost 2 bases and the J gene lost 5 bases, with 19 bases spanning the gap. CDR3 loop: CASSFKAGAGNTGELFF. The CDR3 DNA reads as TGCGCCAGCAGCTTCAAAGCTGGGGCAGGGAATACCGGGGAGCTGTTTTTT.

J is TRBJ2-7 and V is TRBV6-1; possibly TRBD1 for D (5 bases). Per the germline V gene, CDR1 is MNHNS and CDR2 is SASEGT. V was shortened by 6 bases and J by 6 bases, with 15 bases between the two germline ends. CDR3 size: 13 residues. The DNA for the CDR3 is TGTGCCAGCAGCCGCTTCAGGGAACGCGAGCAGTACTTC. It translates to CASSRFREREQYF.

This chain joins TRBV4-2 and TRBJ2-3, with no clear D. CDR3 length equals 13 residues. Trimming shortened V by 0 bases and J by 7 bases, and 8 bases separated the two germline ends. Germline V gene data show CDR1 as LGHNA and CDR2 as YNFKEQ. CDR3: CASSQDLFNTQYF. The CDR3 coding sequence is TGTGCCAGCAGCCAAGACCTTTTTAATACGCAGTATTTT.

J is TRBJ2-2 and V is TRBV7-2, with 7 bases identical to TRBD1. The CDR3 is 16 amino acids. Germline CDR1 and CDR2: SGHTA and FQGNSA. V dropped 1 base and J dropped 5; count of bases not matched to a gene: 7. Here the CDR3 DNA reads TGTGCCAGCAGCTTAGAAGGGGGACAGATAACCGGGGAGCTGTTTTTT. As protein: CASSLEGGQITGELFF.

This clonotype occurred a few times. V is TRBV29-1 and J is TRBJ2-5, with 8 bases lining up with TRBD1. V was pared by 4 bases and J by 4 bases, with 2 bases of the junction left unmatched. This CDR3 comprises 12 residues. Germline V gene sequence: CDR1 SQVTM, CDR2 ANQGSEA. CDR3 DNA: TGCAGCGTTGGGACAGGGACAGAGACCCAGTACTTC. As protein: CSVGTGTETQYF.

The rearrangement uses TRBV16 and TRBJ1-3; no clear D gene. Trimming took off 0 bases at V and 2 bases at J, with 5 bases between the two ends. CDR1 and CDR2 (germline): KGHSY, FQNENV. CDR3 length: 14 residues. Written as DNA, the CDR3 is TGTGCCAGCAGCCAATCCAGCACTGGAAACACCATATATTTT. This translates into CASSQSSTGNTIYF. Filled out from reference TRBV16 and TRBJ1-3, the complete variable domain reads GEEVAQTPKHLVRGEGQKAKLYCAPIKGHSYVFWYQQVLKNEFKFLISFQNENVFDETGMPKERFSAKCLPNSPCSLEIQATKLEDSAVYFCASSQSSTGNTIYFGEGSWLTVV.

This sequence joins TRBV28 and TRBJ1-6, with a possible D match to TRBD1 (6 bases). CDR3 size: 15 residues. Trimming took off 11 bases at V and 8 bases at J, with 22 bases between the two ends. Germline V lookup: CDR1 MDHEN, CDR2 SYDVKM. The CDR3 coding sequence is TGTGCCTCTTCTCGAGGGGGGAATCCTCATTCACCCCTCCACTTT. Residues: CASSRGGNPHSPLHF.

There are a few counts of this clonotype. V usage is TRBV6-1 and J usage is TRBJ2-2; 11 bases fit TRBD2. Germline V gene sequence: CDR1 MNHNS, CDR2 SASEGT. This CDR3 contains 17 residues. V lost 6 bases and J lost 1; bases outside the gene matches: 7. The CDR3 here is CASSLRLAGQNTGELFF. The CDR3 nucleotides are TGTGCCAGCAGCCTCCGACTAGCGGGACAGAACACCGGGGAGCTGTTTTTT.

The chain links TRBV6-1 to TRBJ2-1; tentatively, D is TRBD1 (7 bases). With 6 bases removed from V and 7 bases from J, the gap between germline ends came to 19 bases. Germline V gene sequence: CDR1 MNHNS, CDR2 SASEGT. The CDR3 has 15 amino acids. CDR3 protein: CASRPQGGLWNEQFF. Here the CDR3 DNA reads TGTGCCAGCAGACCCCAGGGGGGACTTTGGAATGAGCAGTTCTTC.

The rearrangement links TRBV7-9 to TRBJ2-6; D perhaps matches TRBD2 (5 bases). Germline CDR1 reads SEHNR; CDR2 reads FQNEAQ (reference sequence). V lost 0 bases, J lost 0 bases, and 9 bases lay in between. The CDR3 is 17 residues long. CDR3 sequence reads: CASSLAPGYSGANVLTF. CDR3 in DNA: TGTGCCAGCAGCTTAGCCCCGGGGTACTCTGGGGCCAACGTCCTGACTTTC.

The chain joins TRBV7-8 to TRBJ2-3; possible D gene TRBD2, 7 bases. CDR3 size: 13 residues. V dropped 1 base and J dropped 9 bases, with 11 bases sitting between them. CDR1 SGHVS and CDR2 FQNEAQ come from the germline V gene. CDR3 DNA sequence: TGTGCCAGCAGCTTAGGAGGGGGGGGGACGCAGTATTTT. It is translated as CASSLGGGGTQYF. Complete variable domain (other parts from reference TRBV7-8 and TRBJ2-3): GAGVSQSPRYKVAKRGQDVALRCDPISGHVSLFWYQQALGQGPEFLTYFQNEAQLDKSGLPSDRFFAERPEGSVSTLKIQRTQQEDSAVYLCASSLGGGGTQYFGPGTRLTVL.

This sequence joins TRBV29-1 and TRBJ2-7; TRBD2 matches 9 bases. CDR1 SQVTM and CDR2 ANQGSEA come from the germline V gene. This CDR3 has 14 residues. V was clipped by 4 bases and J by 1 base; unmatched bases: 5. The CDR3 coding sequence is TGCAGCGTTGGGGTTCTAGCGGGGTCCTACGAGCAGTACTTC. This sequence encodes CSVGVLAGSYEQYF.

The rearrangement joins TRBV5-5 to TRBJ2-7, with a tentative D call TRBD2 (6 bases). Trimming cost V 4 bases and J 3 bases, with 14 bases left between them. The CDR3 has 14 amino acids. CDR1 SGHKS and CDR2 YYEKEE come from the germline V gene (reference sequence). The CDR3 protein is CASSPLGTYYEQYF. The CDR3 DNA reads TGTGCCAGCAGCCCCCTGGGGACTTACTACGAGCAGTACTTC.

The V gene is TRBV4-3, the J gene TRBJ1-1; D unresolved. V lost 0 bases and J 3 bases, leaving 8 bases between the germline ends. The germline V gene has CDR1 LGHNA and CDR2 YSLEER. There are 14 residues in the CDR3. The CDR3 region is CASSQDVGYTEAFF. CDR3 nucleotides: TGCGCCAGCAGCCAAGATGTCGGGTACACTGAAGCTTTCTTT.

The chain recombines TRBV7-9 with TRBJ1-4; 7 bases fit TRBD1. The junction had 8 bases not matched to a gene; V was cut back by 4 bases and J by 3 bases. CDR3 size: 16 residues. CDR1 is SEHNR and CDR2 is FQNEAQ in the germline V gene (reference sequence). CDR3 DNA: TGTGCCAGCAGCTCCCGAGAGACAGGGCCTAATGAAAAACTGTTTTTT. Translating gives CASSSRETGPNEKLFF.

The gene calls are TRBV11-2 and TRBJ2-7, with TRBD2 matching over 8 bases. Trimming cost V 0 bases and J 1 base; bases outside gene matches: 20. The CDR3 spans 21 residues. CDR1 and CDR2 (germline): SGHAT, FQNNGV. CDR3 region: CASSLDPLAGFLHPESYEQYF. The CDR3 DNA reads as TGTGCCAGCAGCTTAGATCCCCTAGCGGGTTTCCTTCACCCCGAGTCCTACGAGCAGTACTTC.

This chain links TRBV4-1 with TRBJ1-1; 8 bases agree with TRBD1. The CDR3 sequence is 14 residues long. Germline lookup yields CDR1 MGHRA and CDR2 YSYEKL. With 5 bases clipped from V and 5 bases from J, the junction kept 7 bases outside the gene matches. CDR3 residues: CASSFWTGKTEAFF. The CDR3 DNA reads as TGCGCCAGCAGCTTCTGGACAGGGAAAACTGAAGCTTTCTTT.

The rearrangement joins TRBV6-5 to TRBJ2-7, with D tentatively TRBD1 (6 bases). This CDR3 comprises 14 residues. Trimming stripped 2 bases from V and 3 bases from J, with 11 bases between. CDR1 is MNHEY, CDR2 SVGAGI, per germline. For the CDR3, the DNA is TGTGCCAGCAGTTACGGCGGCAGGGGCTACGAGCAGTACTTC. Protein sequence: CASSYGGRGYEQYF.